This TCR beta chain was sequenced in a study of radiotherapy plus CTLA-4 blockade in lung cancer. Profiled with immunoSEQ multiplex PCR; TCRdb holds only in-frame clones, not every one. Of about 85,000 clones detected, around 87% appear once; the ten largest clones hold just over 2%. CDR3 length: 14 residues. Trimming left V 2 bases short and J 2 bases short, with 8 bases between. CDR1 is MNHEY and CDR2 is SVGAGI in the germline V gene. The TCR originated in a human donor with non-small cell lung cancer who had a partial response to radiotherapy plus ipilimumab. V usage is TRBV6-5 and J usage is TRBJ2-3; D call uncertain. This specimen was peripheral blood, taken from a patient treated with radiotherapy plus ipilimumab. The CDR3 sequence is CASSYSRNTDTQYF. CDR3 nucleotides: TGTGCCAGCAGTTACAGCCGCAACACAGATACGCAGTATTTT.